The rows below give T cell receptor beta chains drawn from one sample of a study of blood T cells in healthy people across ages. TCRdb reprocessed the 5' RACE reads via MiXCR and lists one record per CDR3 protein. The sample lists some 1.4 million distinct CDR3 sequences, 42% seen once, with approximately 7.9% in the top ten. The sequencing sample was made of blood. The receptor set was obtained from a woman aged 18-29 years in good health. Each CDR3 is given with its conserved first and last residue. The D gene is left open where the match is weak. Clone size appears in some rows only: once, few, many, or a class for an expanded clone.

V: TRBV6-5; D: TRBD1; size: few; J: TRBJ2-3; DNA: TGTGCCAGCAGTTATGCCCAGGGGGCGGCAGATACGCAGTATTTT; CDR3: CASSYAQGAADTQYF
V: TRBV7-9; D: NA; size: NA; J: TRBJ2-1; DNA: TGTGCCAGCAGCCTAGAGGGGTACGGGCCCCCCGCCCATGATGAGCAGTTCTTC; CDR3: CASSLEGYGPPAHDEQFF
V: TRBV4-2; D: NA; size: few; J: TRBJ2-1; DNA: TGTGCCAGCAGCCAACGGCAGGCCCCGGACTCGCCCTACAATGAGCAGTTCTTC; CDR3: CASSQRQAPDSPYNEQFF
V: TRBV5-1; D: TRBD2; size: few; J: TRBJ2-1; DNA: TGCGCCAGCAGCTTAGACGGACTAGCGGTAAATGAGCAGTTCTTC; CDR3: CASSLDGLAVNEQFF
V: TRBV18; D: NA; size: NA; J: TRBJ2-7; DNA: TGTGCCAGCTCACCGGGGGCCCTAGACGACGAGCAGTACTTC; CDR3: CASSPGALDDEQYF
V: TRBV6-1; D: TRBD1; size: once; J: TRBJ2-7; DNA: TGTGCCAGCAGTGGACGCAGGGGGTCTCTTGCGGGTGAGCAGTACTTC; CDR3: CASSGRRGSLAGEQYF
V: TRBV7-2; D: NA; size: few; J: TRBJ2-3; DNA: TGTGCCAGCAGCTCCGGGACGGACGAGGGGGGCACAGATACGCAGTATTTT; CDR3: CASSSGTDEGGTDTQYF
V: TRBV4-1; D: TRBD1; size: few; J: TRBJ1-6; DNA: TGCGCCAGCACCGCCAAGGGGACAGGGGATTCACCCCTCCACTTT; CDR3: CASTAKGTGDSPLHF
V: TRBV4-1; D: NA; size: few; J: TRBJ2-2; DNA: TGCGCCAGCAGCCAAGATTACGGCGGGGAGCTGTTTTTT; CDR3: CASSQDYGGELFF
V: TRBV7-3; D: TRBD1; size: NA; J: TRBJ1-2; DNA: TGTGCCAGCAGCCCAACGACAGGGGCCTTCTATGGCTGCACCTTC; CDR3: CASSPTTGAFYGCTF
V: TRBV12-3/TRBV12-4; D: NA; size: NA; J: TRBJ1-6; DNA: TGTGCCAGCAGTCCCAGGGGCAATAATTCACCCCCCCACTTT; CDR3: CASSPRGNNSPPHF
V: TRBV7-2; D: NA; size: NA; J: TRBJ2-6; DNA: TGTGCCAGCAGCCTTCAGGTTATTGGGGCCAACGTCCTGACTTTC; CDR3: CASSLQVIGANVLTF
V: TRBV10-3; D: NA; size: NA; J: TRBJ2-3; DNA: TGTGCCACCTCCGGACTGGCGGGGACGGATACGCAGTATTTT; CDR3: CATSGLAGTDTQYF
V: TRBV24-1; D: NA; size: NA; J: TRBJ2-3; DNA: TGTGCCGCCATGGGACTGGCAAGCACAGATACGCAGTATTTT; CDR3: CAAMGLASTDTQYF
V: TRBV5-1; D: NA; size: few; J: TRBJ1-1; DNA: TGCGCCAGCAGCCCCGAGACAGTTTCCACTGAAGCTTTCTTT; CDR3: CASSPETVSTEAFF
V: TRBV29-1; D: NA; size: NA; J: TRBJ2-1; DNA: TGCAGCGCGATGACTAGCGCAGGGGGTGAGCAGTTCTTC; CDR3: CSAMTSAGGEQFF
V: TRBV20-1; D: NA; size: NA; J: TRBJ2-7; DNA: TGCAGTGCTAAGGGGGGGACTCTCGGTGAGCAGTACTTC; CDR3: CSAKGGTLGEQYF
V: TRBV21-1; D: NA; size: NA; J: TRBJ2-3; DNA: TGTGCCAGCAGACCCATAAAAGATACGCAGTATTTT; CDR3: CASRPIKDTQYF
V: TRBV3-1; D: NA; size: NA; J: TRBJ2-7; DNA: TGTGCCAGCAGCCGCCCTGGGCGAAATGTCTACGAGCAGTACTTC; CDR3: CASSRPGRNVYEQYF
V: TRBV12-3/TRBV12-4; D: NA; size: few; J: TRBJ2-4; DNA: TGTGCCAGCAGCCGAGGGTCCAAAAACATTCAGTACTTC; CDR3: CASSRGSKNIQYF
V: TRBV28; D: TRBD1; size: NA; J: TRBJ1-2; DNA: TGTGCCGGCACACAGGGGGGCGACTATGGCTACACCTTC; CDR3: CAGTQGGDYGYTF
V: TRBV12-3/TRBV12-4; D: NA; size: NA; J: TRBJ1-1; DNA: TGTGCCAGCAGTTCCCTTTCCGGAGGCACTGAAGCTTTCTTT; CDR3: CASSSLSGGTEAFF
V: TRBV5-4; D: NA; size: NA; J: TRBJ2-1; DNA: TGTGCCAGCAGCTCCTCTAGTTCCAATGAGCAGTTCTTC; CDR3: CASSSSSSNEQFF
V: TRBV11-2; D: NA; size: NA; J: TRBJ2-1; DNA: TGTGCCGGCAGCTTAGGGTCAGTATACAATGAGCAGTTCTTC; CDR3: CAGSLGSVYNEQFF
V: TRBV6-1; D: NA; size: NA; J: TRBJ2-2; DNA: TGTGCCAGCAGTAGACTAGAAGTCGCCGGGGAGCTGTTTTTT; CDR3: CASSRLEVAGELFF
V: TRBV6-9; D: NA; size: NA; J: TRBJ1-2; DNA: TGTGCCAGCAGTGAACCCAGCCGCCAGGGCCACCGTTATGGCTACACCTTC; CDR3: CASSEPSRQGHRYGYTF
V: TRBV18; D: NA; size: NA; J: TRBJ1-1; DNA: TGTGCCAGCTCACCGGGGTTGGCAGGGAACACTGAAGCTTTCTTT; CDR3: CASSPGLAGNTEAFF
V: TRBV20-1; D: TRBD2; size: few; J: TRBJ2-7; DNA: TGCAGTGCTAGTACATCGATTAGCGGGAGCTCCTACGAGCAGTACTTC; CDR3: CSASTSISGSSYEQYF
V: TRBV5-6; D: NA; size: NA; J: TRBJ1-1; DNA: TGTGCCAGCAGCTTGCTGCAGGCGGAAGCTTTCTTT; CDR3: CASSLLQAEAFF
V: TRBV20-1; D: TRBD2; size: NA; J: TRBJ2-1; DNA: TGCAGTGCTCCCGGACTAGCGGAAGCCCATTCCTACAATGAGCAGTTCTTC; CDR3: CSAPGLAEAHSYNEQFF
V: TRBV5-5; D: NA; size: NA; J: TRBJ1-5; DNA: TGTGCCAGCAGCTTGTCTTTTAGCGGATTAAATCAGCCCCAGCATTTT; CDR3: CASSLSFSGLNQPQHF
V: TRBV7-2; D: TRBD2; size: few; J: TRBJ2-5; DNA: TGTGCCAGCAGCCCGGGAGCGGTGGGAGGGGTGACCCAGTACTTC; CDR3: CASSPGAVGGVTQYF